The rows below give T cell receptor beta chains drawn from one sample of a study of memory CD4+ T cells and cytomegalovirus serostatus. Sequencing used immunoSEQ multiplex PCR; TCRdb keeps in-frame clones, though not all of them. The data show about 25,000 clones, less than 80% seen once. Sequencing was carried out using memory CD4+ T cells from blood. These receptor sequences come from an adult in good health and CMV-seronegative. Each CDR3 is given with its conserved first and last residue. A D gene is named only where the DNA matches it firmly. Not every row has a clone size; where given, it reads once, few, many or a size class.

clone_size | j_call | v_call | d_call | cdr3_aa | cdr3_nt
. | TRBJ1-5 | TRBV18 | . | CASSLYSNQPQHF | TGTGCCAGCTCACTATATAGCAATCAGCCCCAGCATTTT
. | TRBJ2-1 | TRBV29-1 | . | CSVDRQYNEQFF | TGCAGCGTTGACCGACAGTACAATGAGCAGTTCTTC
. | TRBJ2-3 | TRBV2 | . | CASSLQGNTQYF | TGTGCCAGCAGTTTACAGGGAAATACGCAGTATTTT
few | TRBJ1-4 | TRBV30 | . | CAWSLGRYGLFF | TGTGCCTGGAGCCTAGGACGGTATGGGCTGTTTTTT
. | TRBJ1-2 | TRBV18 | . | CASSPPVRVGYTF | TGTGCCAGCTCACCACCGGTCAGGGTTGGCTACACCTTC
. | TRBJ1-1 | TRBV5-1 | TRBD1 | CASSPGTGLRDTEAFF | TGCGCCAGCAGCCCAGGGACAGGGCTCCGGGACACTGAAGCTTTCTTT
few | TRBJ1-3 | TRBV6-5 | . | CASSYSGKTGNTIYF | TGTGCCAGCAGTTACTCTGGTAAAACTGGAAACACCATATATTTT
once | TRBJ2-1 | TRBV10-3 | . | CAISDSLAMGNEQFF | TGTGCCATCAGTGACAGCCTAGCGATGGGCAATGAGCAGTTCTTC
. | TRBJ2-7 | TRBV18 | TRBD1 | CASSPGGAGQYF | TGTGCCAGCTCCCCAGGGGGTGCGGGGCAGTACTTC
. | TRBJ2-7 | TRBV19 | . | CASSQRTGYEQYF | TGTGCCAGTAGTCAGAGGACGGGCTACGAGCAGTACTTC
. | TRBJ2-7 | TRBV19 | TRBD2 | CASSIASGRPYEQYF | TGTGCCAGTAGTATCGCCAGCGGGAGGCCCTACGAGCAGTACTTC
few | TRBJ1-2 | TRBV6-5 | TRBD1 | CASSYLAGGGYTF | TGTGCCAGCAGTTACTTAGCAGGGGGCGGCTACACCTTC
. | TRBJ1-4 | TRBV7-2 | TRBD1 | CASSLRQGLGIEKLFF | TGTGCCAGCAGCTTAAGACAGGGATTGGGTATTGAAAAACTGTTTTTT
medium-sized | TRBJ1-2 | TRBV7-8 | . | CASSATVGYTF | TGTGCCAGCAGCGCGACAGTTGGCTACACCTTC
. | TRBJ2-1 | TRBV4-2 | TRBD2 | CASSHLAGGPSYNEQFF | TGTGCCAGCAGCCATCTAGCGGGAGGTCCCTCCTACAATGAGCAGTTCTTC
. | TRBJ1-2 | TRBV5-1 | TRBD1 | CASNGPGQPYGYTF | TGCGCCAGCAACGGACCGGGACAGCCTTATGGCTACACCTTC
. | TRBJ2-7 | TRBV18 | TRBD2 | CASSPGSGLSYEQYF | TGTGCCAGCTCACCCGGTAGCGGGCTCTCCTACGAGCAGTACTTC
. | TRBJ2-5 | TRBV7-2 | . | CASSVNSGETQYF | TGTGCCAGCAGCGTTAACTCGGGGGAGACCCAGTACTTC
. | TRBJ2-5 | TRBV7-2 | . | CASSFSQGSRETQYF | TGTGCCAGCAGTTTTTCTCAGGGGTCCAGGGAGACCCAGTACTTC
. | TRBJ1-2 | TRBV7-2 | . | CASTSPNIQYGYTF | TGTGCCAGCACCTCCCCTAACATACAGTATGGCTACACCTTC
once | TRBJ1-2 | TRBV19 | . | CASSMEVGGYTF | TGTGCCAGTAGTATGGAAGTCGGTGGCTACACCTTC
. | TRBJ1-5 | TRBV7-2 | . | CASSRQDNQPQHF | TGTGCCAGCAGTCGACAGGACAATCAGCCCCAGCATTTT
medium-sized | TRBJ1-2 | TRBV29-1 | . | CSVPRVDYGYTF | TGCAGCGTTCCGCGTGTGGACTATGGCTACACCTTC
. | TRBJ2-3 | TRBV19 | . | CASTAGHPTDTQYF | TGTGCCAGTACCGCGGGACACCCCACAGATACGCAGTATTTT
few | TRBJ1-2 | TRBV6-5 | TRBD1 | CASSYSRTGGGYGYTF | TGTGCCAGCAGTTACTCGAGAACAGGGGGCGGCTATGGCTACACCTTC
few | TRBJ1-2 | TRBV4-2 | . | CASSQGRRDYGYTF | TGTGCCAGCAGCCAAGGACGGCGGGACTATGGCTACACCTTC
. | TRBJ1-2 | TRBV2 | . | CASSGGVGYTF | TGTGCCAGCAGTGGAGGGGTTGGCTACACCTTC
. | TRBJ1-3 | TRBV29-1 | . | CSVVGGNTIYF | TGCAGCGTTGTGGGTGGAAACACCATATATTTT
. | TRBJ2-1 | TRBV7-2 | TRBD2 | CASRPPSGRAGEQFF | TGTGCCAGCAGACCACCTAGCGGGAGGGCCGGTGAGCAGTTCTTC
. | TRBJ1-4 | TRBV2 | . | CASSEGAPLKKLFF | TGTGCCAGCAGTGAAGGGGCACCCCTCAAAAAACTGTTTTTT
. | TRBJ2-1 | TRBV7-6 | . | CASSLNPSGGDNEQFF | TGTGCCAGCAGCTTAAATCCGAGTGGAGGAGACAATGAGCAGTTCTTC
. | TRBJ1-2 | TRBV19 | . | CASRLQGRDAPYGYTF | TGTGCCAGTAGGCTACAGGGTAGAGACGCACCCTATGGCTACACCTTC
once | TRBJ2-3 | TRBV11-2 | . | CAVSGTSTDTQYF | TGTGCCGTTAGCGGAACCAGCACAGATACGCAGTATTTT
. | TRBJ2-3 | TRBV6-6 | . | CASTNPGTDTQYF | TGTGCCAGCACCAATCCCGGCACAGATACGCAGTATTTT
. | TRBJ1-5 | TRBV5-1 | . | CASSLAGDQPQHF | TGCGCCAGCAGCTTGGCGGGAGATCAGCCCCAGCATTTT
. | TRBJ2-7 | TRBV6-1 | . | CASSETLHYEQYF | TGTGCCAGCAGTGAAACCCTACACTACGAGCAGTACTTC
. | TRBJ2-7 | TRBV7-2 | . | CASSRFYEQYF | TGTGCCAGCAGTCGTTTCTACGAGCAGTACTTC